The clone carrying this T cell receptor (beta chain) appeared a single time. Antigen: not known. The V end lost 3 bases, the J end lost 6 bases, and 12 bases lay between the germline ends. Germline V gene lookup returns CDR1 SGHKS and CDR2 YYEKEE (reference sequence). The CDR3 runs to 13 residues. The entry originates in a study of cytomegalovirus exposure and HLA in healthy donors. Overall study: A preliminary data release comprised 80 million or so unique TCRs obtained from HLA-typed donors. Findings of the study overall: Reports described diagnosis of cytomegalovirus status by the classifier as highly specific and sensitive. An analysis was carried out later, and it reportedly showed fewer N-insertions in an Asian-associated ancestry cluster than the approximately 660-donor mean.

The primer mix had 60 Vbeta and 13 Jbeta primers. This table comes from immunoSEQ multiplex PCR, and its TCRdb copy is limited to in-frame clones, with some not included. The sample contains under 200,000 clones, around 77% of which appear only once. The source is a man aged 50 or older in good health and CMV-seropositive. The chain is built from TRBV5-5 and TRBJ1-1; a weak D match, TRBD1 (5 bases). The sequenced material came from PBMCs. CDR3 bases: TGTGCCAGCAGCTGGACCCAGGGCTCTGAAGCTTTCTTT. Translated: CASSWTQGSEAFF.